This T cell receptor beta chain came from a study of yellow fever vaccine responses in identical twins. The study's findings and limits: Reportedly, twins showed a vaccine T cell response that looked partly convergent and partly personalized.

With respect to this clonotype: Antigen unknown.

TCRdb independently ran MiXCR on the RT-PCR reads; one entry per CDR3 protein. The table shows about 18,000 distinct CDR3 sequences, with roughly two thirds occurring only once. The CDR3 is 15 residues long. V was clipped by 1 base and J by 2 bases, with 9 bases between them. Germline V gene data show CDR1 as SGHRS and CDR2 as YFSETQ. This chain connects TRBV5-1 to TRBJ2-2; D ambiguous. This TCR derives from a woman between 18 and 30 years old who received the yellow fever vaccine. The specimen comprised T cells from blood (PBMCs), unsorted or a sorted subset (not recorded which), sampled before or after yellow fever vaccination (not recorded which). The CDR3 DNA is TGCGCCAGCAGCTTGAATCCGGGTAACACCGGGGAGCTGTTTTTT. Its protein is CASSLNPGNTGELFF.